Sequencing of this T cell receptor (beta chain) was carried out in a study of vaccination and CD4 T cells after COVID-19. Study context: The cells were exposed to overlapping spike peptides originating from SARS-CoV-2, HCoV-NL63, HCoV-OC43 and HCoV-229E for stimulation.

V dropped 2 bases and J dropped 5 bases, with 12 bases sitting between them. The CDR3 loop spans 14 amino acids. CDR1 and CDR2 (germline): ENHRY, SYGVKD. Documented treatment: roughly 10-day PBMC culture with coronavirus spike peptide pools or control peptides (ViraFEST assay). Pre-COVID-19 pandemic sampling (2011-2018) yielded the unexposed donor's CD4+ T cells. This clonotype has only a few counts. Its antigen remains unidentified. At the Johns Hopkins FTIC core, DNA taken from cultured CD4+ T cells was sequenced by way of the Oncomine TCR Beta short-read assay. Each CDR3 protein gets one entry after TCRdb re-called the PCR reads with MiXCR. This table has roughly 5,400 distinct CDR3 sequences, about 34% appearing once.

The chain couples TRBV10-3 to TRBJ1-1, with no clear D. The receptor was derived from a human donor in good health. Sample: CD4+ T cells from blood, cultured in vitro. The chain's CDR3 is CAISEKRVGTEAFF. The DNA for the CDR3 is TGTGCCATCAGTGAGAAGAGGGTGGGTACTGAAGCTTTCTTT.